The 6 T cell receptor beta chains below all came from one sample that was sequenced in a study of cytomegalovirus exposure and HLA in healthy donors. In the PCR, 60 Vbeta and 13 Jbeta primers were used. Profiled with immunoSEQ multiplex PCR; TCRdb holds only in-frame clones, not every one. The sample holds more than 100,000 clones, around three quarters seen once. The source material was PBMCs. The source is a man aged 45-60 years in good health and CMV-seropositive.

The gene calls are TRBV9 and TRBJ2-3; D possibly corresponds to TRBD2 (5 bases). This CDR3 contains 15 residues. The V gene's germline CDR1 is SGDLS and CDR2 YYNGEE. Trimming took 0 bases from V and 4 from J, leaving 12 bases between them. DNA of the CDR3: TGTGCCAGCAGCGTAGATGGGAGCGTCTCAGATACGCAGTATTTT. Translating gives CASSVDGSVSDTQYF.

This chain links TRBV9 with TRBJ2-2, with D possibly matching TRBD1 (5 bases). Looked up from germline, CDR1 is SGDLS and CDR2 is YYNGEE. The CDR3 is made up of 14 amino acids. Trimming stripped 6 bases from V and 0 bases from J, with 9 bases between. CDR3 residues: CASTDSSNTGELFF. CDR3 DNA sequence: TGTGCCAGCACCGACAGTTCGAACACCGGGGAGCTGTTTTTT.

The rearrangement joins TRBV6-1 to TRBJ2-1; perhaps TRBD1 as D (6 bases). The CDR3 covers 14 residues. V gave up 4 bases and J gave up 5 bases, with 12 bases separating them. Germline values: CDR1 MNHNS, CDR2 SASEGT. The CDR3 DNA reads as TGTGCCAGCAGTGCCCGGACAGCAAACAATGAGCAGTTCTTC. This sequence encodes CASSARTANNEQFF.

The rearrangement links TRBV5-1 to TRBJ2-3, with 8 bases identical to TRBD2. V was clipped by 1 base and J by 4 bases; unmatched bases: 5. The CDR3 has 15 residues. Germline assignment: CDR1 SGHRS and CDR2 YFSETQ. In DNA form, the CDR3 reads TGCGCCAGCAGCTTGAGGGGACTAGGGGCAGATACGCAGTATTTT. It specifies CASSLRGLGADTQYF. Combining the CDR3 with reference TRBV5-1 and TRBJ2-3 gives the whole variable domain KAGVTQTPRYLIKTRGQQVTLSCSPISGHRSVSWYQQTPGQGLQFLFEYFSETQRNKGNFPGRFSGRQFSNSRSEMNVSTLELGDSALYLCASSLRGLGADTQYFGPGTRLTVL.

This clone was seen a single time. The chain has TRBV19 and TRBJ2-2; D may be TRBD1 (7 bases). The CDR3 is made up of 15 amino acids. Between the trimmed V and J ends, which lost 10 bases and 0 bases, there was a span of 15 bases. CDR1 is LNHDA, CDR2 SQIVND, per germline (reference sequence). CDR3 DNA sequence: TGTGCCACTGCCCGCGGGACAGCGAACACCGGGGAGCTGTTTTTT. This encodes CATARGTANTGELFF. Full variable domain (outside the CDR3, taken from reference TRBV19 and TRBJ2-2): DGGITQSPKYLFRKEGQNVTLSCEQNLNHDAMYWYRQDPGQGLRLIYYSQIVNDFQKGDIAEGYSVSREKKESFPLTVTSAQKNPTAFYLCATARGTANTGELFFGEGSRLTVL.

This clone was found a few times. The rearrangement links TRBV5-1 to TRBJ2-3; D possibly corresponds to TRBD2 (5 bases). Trimming cost V 0 bases and J 2 bases, with 7 bases left between them. Germline loops: CDR1 SGHRS, CDR2 YFSETQ. The CDR3 spans 14 residues. The CDR3 DNA reads TGCGCCAGCAGCTTGGCCCGGGACACAGATACGCAGTATTTT. Translating it yields CASSLARDTDTQYF.